These T cell receptor beta chains were read from a single sample in a study of blood T cell repertoires in COVID-19. The protocol was immunoSEQ multiplex PCR, while the TCRdb copy is restricted to in-frame clones and leaves out a portion. The table includes approximately 240,000 clones, approximately 86% detected once. Sequenced material: peripheral blood. These receptors originate from a woman in her twenties or thirties who had recovered from COVID-19. CDR3s include the opening cysteine and the closing phenylalanine or tryptophan. The D gene is left open where the match is weak. Clone size, where shown, is once, few, many, or a class for clones that have expanded.

j_call clone_size v_call d_call cdr3_aa cdr3_nt
TRBJ2-5 once TRBV2 - CARQGSPQETQYF TGTGCCAGACAGGGTAGCCCCCAAGAGACCCAGTACTTC
TRBJ1-5 - TRBV19 TRBD1 CASSSDTGDQPQHF TGTGCCAGTAGTTCGGACACAGGGGACCAGCCCCAGCATTTT
TRBJ2-7 - TRBV3-1/TRBV3-2 TRBD2 CASSPGLAGYEQYF TGTGCCAGCAGCCCGGGACTAGCGGGCTACGAGCAGTACTTC
TRBJ2-2 - TRBV11-2 - CASDSTGGELFF TGTGCCAGCGACTCCACGGGGGGGGAGCTGTTTTTT
TRBJ1-2 - TRBV3-1/TRBV3-2 - CASSQDGGVRYGYTF TGTGCCAGCAGCCAAGATGGAGGCGTCAGGTATGGCTACACCTTC
TRBJ2-3 - TRBV18 - CASSLAGETDTQYF TGTGCCAGCTCACTTGCCGGGGAGACAGATACGCAGTATTTT
TRBJ2-3 - TRBV10-3 - CAISEGGPTTDTQYF TGTGCCATCAGTGAGGGCGGGCCCACCACAGATACGCAGTATTTT
TRBJ1-2 - TRBV14 - CASSQLQRPNYGYTF TGTGCCAGCAGCCAACTACAGAGACCTAACTATGGCTACACCTTC
TRBJ2-5 - TRBV5-1 TRBD2 CASSLEPSGDQETQYF TGCGCCAGCAGCTTGGAGCCTAGCGGGGACCAAGAGACCCAGTACTTC
TRBJ2-7 once TRBV18 TRBD2 CASSPPGGSGGSYEQYF TGTGCCAGCTCACCACCGGGGGGGTCAGGTGGGTCCTACGAGCAGTACTTC
TRBJ1-2 few TRBV7-2 TRBD1 CASTPSHRGQGYTF TGTGCCAGCACCCCCAGCCACAGGGGGCAAGGCTACACCTTC
TRBJ1-3 - TRBV30 TRBD1 CAWSVPGQGGNTIYF TGTGCCTGGAGTGTACCGGGACAGGGGGGGAACACCATATATTTT
TRBJ2-2 - TRBV2 - CATSGRYTGELFF TGTGCCACCTCGGGTCGATATACCGGGGAGCTGTTTTTT
TRBJ2-3 - TRBV9 - CASSVEVGGQDTQYF TGTGCCAGCAGCGTAGAAGTGGGGGGGCAAGATACGCAGTATTTT
TRBJ2-3 - TRBV6-6 TRBD2 CASSRTSGGATDTQYF TGTGCCAGCAGTCGAACTAGCGGGGGGGCAACAGATACGCAGTATTTT
TRBJ2-6 - TRBV5-1 - CASSLIGSGANVLTF TGCGCCAGCAGCTTGATTGGGAGTGGGGCCAACGTCCTGACTTTC
TRBJ2-7 once TRBV7-9 - CASSLAYYEQYF TGTGCCAGCAGCTTAGCCTACTACGAGCAGTACTTC
TRBJ1-6 - TRBV5-1 - CASSLRSGYSPLHF TGCGCCAGCAGCTTGAGGAGCGGATATTCACCCCTCCACTTT
TRBJ2-3 once TRBV7-3 - CASSLGTPVLLTDTQYF TGTGCCAGCAGCTTAGGGACACCGGTTCTACTCACAGATACGCAGTATTTT
TRBJ1-6 - TRBV5-4 - CASSFGGGNNSPLHF TGTGCCAGCAGCTTTGGGGGGGGTAATAATTCACCCCTCCACTTT
TRBJ2-7 - TRBV12-3/TRBV12-4 - CASSPGHLYEQYF TGTGCCAGCAGCCCCGGACACCTATACGAGCAGTACTTC
TRBJ2-1 - TRBV7-2 - CASRSRGRSTYNEQFF TGTGCCAGCAGGTCACGTGGGCGTTCAACCTACAATGAGCAGTTCTTC
TRBJ1-5 - TRBV19 - CASSESQGNQPQHF TGTGCCAGTAGTGAGTCCCAGGGCAATCAGCCCCAGCATTTT
TRBJ2-3 few TRBV2 - CASSEAAGNVGDTQYF TGTGCCAGCAGTGAAGCTGCGGGGAATGTGGGAGATACGCAGTATTTT
TRBJ2-1 - TRBV6-5 TRBD1 CASSPSTGSNEQFF TGTGCCAGCAGTCCATCGACAGGGTCCAATGAGCAGTTCTTC
TRBJ2-5 - TRBV18 TRBD2 CASSSAGGPGETQYF TGTGCCAGCTCATCAGCGGGGGGGCCTGGAGAGACCCAGTACTTC
TRBJ2-7 - TRBV5-4 TRBD1 CASSLGTGAYEQYF TGTGCCAGCAGCTTGGGGACAGGGGCCTACGAGCAGTACTTC
TRBJ2-2 - TRBV4-3 TRBD2 CASSQDIGTGGTGELFF TGCGCCAGCAGCCAAGATATCGGGACGGGGGGGACCGGGGAGCTGTTTTTT
TRBJ2-5 - TRBV6-5 - CASSGGWETQYF TGTGCCAGCAGCGGAGGTTGGGAGACCCAGTACTTC
TRBJ1-2 - TRBV27 - CASSLGGAGGYTF TGTGCCAGCAGTTTAGGGGGGGCGGGAGGCTACACCTTC
TRBJ2-3 - TRBV3-1/TRBV3-2 TRBD2 CASSPRRGAGGPTDTQYF TGTGCCAGCAGCCCCAGAAGGGGTGCGGGGGGGCCAACAGATACGCAGTATTTT
TRBJ1-2 - TRBV6-6 TRBD1 CASSTFSGTAYGYTF TGTGCCAGCAGCACCTTTTCCGGGACAGCCTATGGCTATACCTTC
TRBJ2-5 - TRBV6-5 TRBD1 CASMDRVQETQYF TGTGCCAGCATGGACAGGGTCCAAGAGACCCAGTACTTC
TRBJ1-2 - TRBV4-1 - CASSQASTDNYGYTF TGCGCCAGCAGCCAAGCCTCGACAGATAACTATGGCTACACCTTC
TRBJ1-1 - TRBV27 - CASSSGGGPPTEAFF TGTGCCAGCAGTTCGGGGGGCGGGCCGCCCACTGAAGCTTTCTTT
TRBJ1-1 once TRBV19 TRBD1 CASSMGRGRRTEAFF TGTGCCAGTAGTATGGGCAGGGGGCGCAGGACTGAAGCTTTCTTT